The rows below give T cell receptor beta chains drawn from one sample of a study of T cells after yellow fever vaccination. Each CDR3 protein gets one entry after TCRdb re-called the 5' RACE reads with MiXCR. The table includes 120,000 or so distinct CDR3 sequences, nearly 15% detected once. The sample here was CD8+ T cells sorted from PBMCs, taken 5 days after the yellow fever booster vaccination. Every receptor here comes from a man aged 18 to 29 who received the YFV17D yellow fever vaccine. Each CDR3 is given with its conserved first and last residue. The D gene is left open where the match is weak. Part of the rows lack a size; the others show once, few, many or a class for expanded clones.

>TRBJ2-3|few|TRBD2|TRBV10-3
TGTGCCACCAAGACTAGCGGGAACCCTAGCACAGATACGCAGTATTTT
CATKTSGNPSTDTQYF
>TRBJ2-3|few|NA|TRBV27
TGTGCCAGCAGTCCCCACACAGATACGCAGTATTTT
CASSPHTDTQYF
>TRBJ2-1|NA|NA|TRBV4-1
TGCGCCAGCAGCCAAATCCTTAAGGATGAGCAGTTCTTC
CASSQILKDEQFF
>TRBJ2-5|NA|NA|TRBV4-2
TGTGCCAGCAGCCAAGACATGGAGACCCAGTACTTC
CASSQDMETQYF
>TRBJ2-1|few|TRBD2|TRBV7-8
TGTGCCAGCAGCTTAGGGACTAGCGGGGCCCACAATGAGCAGTTCTTC
CASSLGTSGAHNEQFF
>TRBJ1-5|few|NA|TRBV10-3
TGTGCCATCAGTGAGTCCAATCAGCCCCAGCATTTT
CAISESNQPQHF
>TRBJ2-4|many|NA|TRBV7-2
TGTGCCAGCAGCGGAGGCCAGGACCGAAACATTCAGTACTTC
CASSGGQDRNIQYF
>TRBJ2-1|few|NA|TRBV19
TGTGCCAGTAGTATCATAGGGGGCAATGAGCAGTTCTTC
CASSIIGGNEQFF
>TRBJ2-1|few|NA|TRBV11-1
TGTGCCAGCAGCTTAGTCCCACCAGGGCGGAGCGACAATGAGCAGTTCTTC
CASSLVPPGRSDNEQFF
>TRBJ2-1|NA|TRBD1|TRBV24-1
TGTGCCACCAGTGATCCCTGGACAGGGGAGGTGTTCTTC
CATSDPWTGEVFF
>TRBJ1-5|NA|NA|TRBV24-1
TGTGCCATACAACAGGTGAATCAGCCCCAGCATTTT
CAIQQVNQPQHF
>TRBJ1-2|many|NA|TRBV3-1
TGTGCCAGCAGCCAAGTAGAGGCCTACTATGGCTACACCTTC
CASSQVEAYYGYTF
>TRBJ1-1|many|NA|TRBV7-8
TGTGCCAGCAGCCGGGCCGAGAGGAACACTGAAGCTTTCTTT
CASSRAERNTEAFF
>TRBJ2-5|NA|NA|TRBV20-1
TGCAGTGCTATAAGGGGGGGAGAGACCCAGTACTTC
CSAIRGGETQYF
>TRBJ1-5|NA|NA|TRBV19
TGTGCCAGTAGTATAGAAGGTACCAATCAGCCCCAGCATTTT
CASSIEGTNQPQHF